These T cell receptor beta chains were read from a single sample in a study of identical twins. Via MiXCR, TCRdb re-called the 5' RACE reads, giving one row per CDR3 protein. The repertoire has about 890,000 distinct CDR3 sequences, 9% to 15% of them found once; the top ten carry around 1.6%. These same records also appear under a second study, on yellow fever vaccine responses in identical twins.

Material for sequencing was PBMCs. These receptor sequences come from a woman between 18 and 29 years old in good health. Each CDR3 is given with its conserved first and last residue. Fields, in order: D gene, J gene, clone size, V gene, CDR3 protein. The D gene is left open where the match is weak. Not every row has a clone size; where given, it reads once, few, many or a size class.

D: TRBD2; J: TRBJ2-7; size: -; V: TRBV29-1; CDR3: CSATSGISYEQYF
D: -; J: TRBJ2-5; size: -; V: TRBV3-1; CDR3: CASSQLTLGQETQYF
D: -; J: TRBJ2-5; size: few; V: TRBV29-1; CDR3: CSVFPLTVQETQYF
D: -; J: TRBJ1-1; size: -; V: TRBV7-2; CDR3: CASSYQAGNTEAFF
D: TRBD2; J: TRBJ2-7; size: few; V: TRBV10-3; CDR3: CAISDLTSGINEQYF
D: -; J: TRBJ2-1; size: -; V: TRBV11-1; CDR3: CASSFVRGGYSGSSYNEQFF
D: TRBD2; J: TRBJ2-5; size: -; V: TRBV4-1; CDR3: CASSQGYWSSGVETQYF
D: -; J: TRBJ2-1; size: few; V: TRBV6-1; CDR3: CASRPGLGDPSYNEQFF
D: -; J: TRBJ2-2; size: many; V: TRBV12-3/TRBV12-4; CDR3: CASSFRLTGELFF
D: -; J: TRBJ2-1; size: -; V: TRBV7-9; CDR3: CAISPGRRSSYNEQFF
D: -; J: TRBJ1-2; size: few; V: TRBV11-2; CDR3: CASSSNRELSYTF
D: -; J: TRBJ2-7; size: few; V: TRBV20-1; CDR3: CSARDRGSSYEQYF
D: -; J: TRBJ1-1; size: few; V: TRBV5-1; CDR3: CASTKGGWWNTEAFF
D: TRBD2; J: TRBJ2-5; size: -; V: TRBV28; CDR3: CASTAPGLAGAETQYF
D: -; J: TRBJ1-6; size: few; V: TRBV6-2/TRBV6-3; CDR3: CASSRDPFSPLHF
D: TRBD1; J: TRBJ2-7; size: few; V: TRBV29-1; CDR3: CSVEAGDRGGEQYF
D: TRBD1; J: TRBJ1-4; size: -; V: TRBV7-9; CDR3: CASSTGTGDEKLFF
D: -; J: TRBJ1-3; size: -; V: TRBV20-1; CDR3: CSASLGGGNTIYF
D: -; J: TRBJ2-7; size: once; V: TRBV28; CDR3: CASSPARPGPTYEQYF
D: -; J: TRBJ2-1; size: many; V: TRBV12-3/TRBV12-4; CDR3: CASSFLDEQFF
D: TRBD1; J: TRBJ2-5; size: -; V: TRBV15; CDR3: CATSRSGTGETQYF
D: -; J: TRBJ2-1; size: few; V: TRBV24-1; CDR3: CATSEGINEQFF
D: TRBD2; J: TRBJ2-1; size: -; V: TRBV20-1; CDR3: CSASTGTSDHF
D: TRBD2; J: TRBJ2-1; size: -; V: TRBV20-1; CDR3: CSATIGTSGLNEQFF
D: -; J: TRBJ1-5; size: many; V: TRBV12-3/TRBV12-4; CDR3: CASSFLGNQPQHF
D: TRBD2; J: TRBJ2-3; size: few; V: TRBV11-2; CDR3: CASSFGTSGRRLGDTQYF
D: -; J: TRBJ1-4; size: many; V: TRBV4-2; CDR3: CASSQDRGSNEKLFF
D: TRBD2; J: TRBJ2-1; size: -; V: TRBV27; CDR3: CASSWRLAGADNEQFF
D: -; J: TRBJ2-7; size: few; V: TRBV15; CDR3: CATSRTTRVAGHHEQYF
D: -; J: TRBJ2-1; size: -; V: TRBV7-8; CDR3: CASSLGFGVLYNEQFF
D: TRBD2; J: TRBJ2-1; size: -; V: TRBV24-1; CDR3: CATSDSGTSGAHFYNEQFF
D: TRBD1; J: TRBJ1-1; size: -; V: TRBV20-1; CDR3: CSAKDRGRALNTEAFF
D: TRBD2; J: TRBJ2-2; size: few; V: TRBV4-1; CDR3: CASSPTGTSANTGELFF
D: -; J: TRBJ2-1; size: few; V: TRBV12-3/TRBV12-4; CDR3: CASSFHGQMIGYNEQFF
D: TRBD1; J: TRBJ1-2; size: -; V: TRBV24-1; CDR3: CATSDPGTGGLEGYTF
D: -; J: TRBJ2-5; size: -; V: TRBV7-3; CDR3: CASSLNQEWGSTQYF
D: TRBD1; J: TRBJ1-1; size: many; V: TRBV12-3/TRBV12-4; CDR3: CASTIRQGREAFF
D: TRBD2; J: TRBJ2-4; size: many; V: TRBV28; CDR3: CASSLAGVPKNIQYF
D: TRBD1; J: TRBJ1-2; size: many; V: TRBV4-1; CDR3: CASSRTGDYGYTF
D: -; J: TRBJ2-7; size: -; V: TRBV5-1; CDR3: CASSPMQPSGEQYF
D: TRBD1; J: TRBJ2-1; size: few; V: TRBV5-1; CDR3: CASSTGTGRDNEQFF
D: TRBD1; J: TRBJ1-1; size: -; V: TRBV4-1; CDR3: CASSPRQGPTEAFF
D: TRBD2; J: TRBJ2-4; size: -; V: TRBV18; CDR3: CASSPPGLPNIQYF
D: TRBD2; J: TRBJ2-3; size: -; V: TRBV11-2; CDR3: CASSALAGVPTDTQYF
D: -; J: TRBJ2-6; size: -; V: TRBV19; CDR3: CASSIPGGGLRANVLTF